The rows below give T cell receptor beta chains drawn from one sample of a study of shared clonotypes between healthy human individuals. Measured with immunoSEQ multiplex PCR; TCRdb has only the in-frame clones, and not every one. The data contain some 2 million clones, about 95% of them seen just once; the ten biggest clones take up under 0.15%. Source material: naive CD4+ T cells sorted from blood. The receptors stem from a man younger than 35 in good health. Both conserved end residues are part of each CDR3. A D gene is named only where the DNA matches it firmly. Clone size is stated in some rows and not others, as once, few, many or a class when expanded.

j_call | d_call | clone_size | v_call | cdr3_aa | cdr3_nt
TRBJ2-5 | NA | NA | TRBV19 | CASSIIGGVETQYF | TGTGCCAGTAGTATAATTGGGGGAGTGGAGACCCAGTACTTC
TRBJ2-7 | NA | NA | TRBV19 | CASSIGQLGYYEQYF | TGTGCCAGTAGTATTGGACAGCTGGGGTACTACGAGCAGTACTTC
TRBJ2-1 | TRBD1 | NA | TRBV10-2 | CASSGRAGGNEQFF | TGCGCCAGCAGTGGAAGGGCAGGGGGCAATGAGCAGTTCTTC
TRBJ2-7 | NA | NA | TRBV28 | CASMGRVISYEQYF | TGTGCCAGCATGGGCAGGGTGATCTCCTACGAGCAGTACTTC
TRBJ2-1 | NA | NA | TRBV7-2 | CASSFYGGNNEQFF | TGTGCCAGCAGCTTTTACGGCGGGAACAATGAGCAGTTCTTC
TRBJ2-2 | NA | NA | TRBV2 | CASSSGAASTGELFF | TGTGCCAGCAGTTCGGGAGCCGCGAGCACCGGGGAGCTGTTTTTT
TRBJ1-2 | NA | once | TRBV10-2 | CASSPNRDGYTF | TGCGCCAGCAGCCCAAACAGAGATGGCTACACCTTC
TRBJ2-2 | NA | NA | TRBV30 | CAWRLTGNTGELFF | TGTGCCTGGAGGTTGACAGGGAACACCGGGGAGCTGTTTTTT
TRBJ2-2 | TRBD2 | NA | TRBV6-6 | CASSFPGGPYTGELFF | TGTGCCAGCAGTTTCCCGGGAGGGCCGTACACCGGGGAGCTGTTTTTT
TRBJ2-1 | NA | NA | TRBV4-1 | CASSQETRGYEQFF | TGCGCCAGCAGCCAAGAGACACGGGGCTATGAGCAGTTCTTC
TRBJ2-2 | NA | NA | TRBV6-5 | CASSYQRSGELFF | TGTGCCAGCAGTTACCAACGGAGCGGGGAGCTGTTTTTT
TRBJ2-7 | NA | NA | TRBV7-2 | CASSLTAGTSYEQYF | TGTGCCAGCAGCTTAACCGCAGGGACTTCCTACGAGCAGTACTTC
TRBJ2-7 | NA | NA | TRBV5-4 | CASSPTADPYEQYF | TGTGCCAGCAGCCCCACAGCGGACCCCTACGAGCAGTACTTC
TRBJ1-6 | TRBD1 | NA | TRBV7-9 | CASSSPNRDRVPVTPLHF | TGTGCCAGCAGCTCCCCAAATCGGGACAGGGTACCAGTAACACCCCTCCACTTT
TRBJ2-3 | TRBD2 | NA | TRBV2 | CASSVGLAGDDTQYF | TGTGCCAGCAGCGTCGGACTAGCGGGGGACGATACGCAGTATTTT
TRBJ1-1 | NA | once | TRBV5-1 | CASSLVPGQGGLNTEAFF | TGCGCCAGCAGCTTAGTCCCGGGACAAGGGGGTCTCAACACTGAAGCTTTCTTT
TRBJ1-2 | NA | NA | TRBV5-6 | CASSLGRWDYGYTF | TGTGCCAGCAGCTTGGGCAGGTGGGACTATGGCTACACCTTC
TRBJ1-4 | TRBD1 | NA | TRBV6-5 | CASSSGTGNEKLFF | TGTGCCAGCAGTTCCGGGACAGGGAATGAAAAACTGTTTTTT
TRBJ1-1 | NA | NA | TRBV12-5 | CASGLVTENTEAFF | TGTGCTAGTGGTTTGGTAACAGAGAACACTGAAGCTTTCTTT
TRBJ2-2 | NA | once | TRBV2 | CASSEGPTLALLFF | TGTGCCAGCAGTGAGGGCCCAACATTGGCGTTGCTGTTTTTT
TRBJ1-5 | NA | NA | TRBV29-1 | CSVEEDGNQPQHF | TGCAGCGTTGAAGAGGACGGGAATCAGCCCCAGCATTTT
TRBJ2-7 | NA | NA | TRBV5-1 | CASSFGVREQYF | TGCGCCAGCAGCTTTGGGGTTCGTGAGCAGTACTTC
TRBJ1-3 | NA | NA | TRBV6-1 | CASSEGVAPGNTIYF | TGTGCCAGCAGTGAAGGTGTGGCTCCTGGAAACACCATATATTTT
TRBJ2-4 | NA | NA | TRBV7-7 | CASSVGAPRDIQYF | TGTGCTAGCAGCGTGGGGGCCCCGCGAGACATTCAGTACTTC
TRBJ1-4 | NA | NA | TRBV30 | CAWTDRDGDLFF | TGTGCCTGGACCGACCGGGACGGCGACCTGTTTTTT
TRBJ1-5 | NA | NA | TRBV6-5 | CASSLIRGSAQHF | TGTGCCAGCAGTCTGATCCGAGGGAGTGCCCAGCATTTT
TRBJ1-1 | NA | NA | TRBV27 | CASSFTRGNTEAFF | TGTGCCAGCAGTTTCACGAGGGGGAACACTGAAGCTTTCTTT
TRBJ1-1 | TRBD1 | NA | TRBV5-4 | CASVPGQGNTEAFF | TGTGCCAGCGTGCCCGGACAGGGGAACACTGAAGCTTTCTTT
TRBJ2-2 | TRBD2 | once | TRBV7-2 | CASSRAGTSITGELFF | TGTGCCAGCAGCCGAGCAGGGACTAGCATCACCGGGGAGCTGTTTTTT
TRBJ2-7 | NA | NA | TRBV5-1 | CASSLMGRYEQYF | TGCGCCAGCAGCTTGATGGGCCGCTACGAGCAGTACTTC
TRBJ1-1 | NA | once | TRBV7-9 | CASSLAGGVNTEAFF | TGTGCCAGCAGCTTAGCTGGAGGGGTGAACACTGAAGCTTTCTTT